The rows below give T cell receptor beta chains drawn from one sample of a study of cytomegalovirus exposure and HLA in healthy donors. Clones were read by immunoSEQ multiplex PCR, and TCRdb kept only the in-frame ones, dropping some. This sample yields some 140,000 clones, of which under 85% are seen a single time; about 3.4% belongs to the top ten. Sequencing was carried out using PBMCs. The receptors stem from a man aged 25 to 40 in good health and CMV-seronegative. CDR3s include the opening cysteine and the closing phenylalanine or tryptophan. The order of the fields is D gene, V gene, J gene, clone size, CDR3 protein, CDR3 DNA. The D gene is left open where the match is weak. Size tells how often a clone was seen (once, few, many) or the class of an expanded clone, and some rows leave it out.

TRBD2	TRBV7-8	TRBJ2-7	-	CASSPGTRLYEQYF	TGTGCCAGCAGCCCAGGGACTAGGTTATACGAGCAGTACTTC
-	TRBV5-1	TRBJ1-5	-	CASSLAERNQPQHF	TGCGCCAGCAGCTTGGCCGAGCGGAATCAGCCCCAGCATTTT
TRBD1	TRBV6-5	TRBJ1-1	few	CASNVAGGLNTEAFF	TGTGCCAGCAACGTAGCAGGGGGCCTGAACACTGAAGCTTTCTTT
TRBD2	TRBV6-5	TRBJ2-5	-	CASSRTSGGVETQYF	TGTGCCAGCAGCCGGACTAGCGGGGGGGTTGAGACCCAGTACTTC
TRBD1	TRBV19	TRBJ1-5	once	CASSIQGGWQPQHF	TGTGCCAGTAGTATTCAGGGGGGCTGGCAGCCCCAGCATTTT
TRBD1	TRBV7-2	TRBJ2-7	-	CASSLGQFGTGMAYEQYF	TGTGCCAGCAGCTTAGGCCAATTCGGGACAGGGATGGCCTACGAGCAGTACTTC
-	TRBV5-5	TRBJ1-2	few	CASSLERGSGYTF	TGTGCCAGCAGCTTGGAACGGGGGAGCGGCTACACCTTC
TRBD1	TRBV6-6	TRBJ2-7	-	CASSYSDRGHEQYF	TGTGCCAGCAGTTACTCGGACAGGGGCCACGAGCAGTACTTC
-	TRBV29-1	TRBJ2-1	-	CSVEGGDEQFF	TGCAGCGTTGAAGGGGGGGATGAGCAGTTCTTC
-	TRBV7-7	TRBJ2-7	-	CASSSVAVFSYEQYF	TGTGCTAGCAGCTCCGTAGCGGTCTTCTCCTACGAGCAGTACTTC
-	TRBV30	TRBJ1-3	-	CAWTGGPGNTIYF	TGTGCCTGGACCGGGGGGCCTGGAAACACCATATATTTT
TRBD2	TRBV15	TRBJ2-2	-	CATSRDSGLTNTGELFF	TGTGCCACCAGCAGAGATTCGGGACTAACGAACACCGGGGAGCTGTTTTTT
TRBD2	TRBV11-2	TRBJ2-7	-	CASSQPQGLAHEQYF	TGTGCCAGCAGCCAACCCCAGGGACTAGCGCACGAGCAGTACTTC
-	TRBV6-1	TRBJ1-1	-	CAIRKGGGAGTEAFF	TGTGCCATCAGAAAGGGAGGCGGGGCAGGCACTGAAGCTTTCTTT
-	TRBV6-1	TRBJ1-4	few	CASSETRLSNEKLFF	TGTGCCAGCAGTGAAACTAGGCTTTCTAATGAAAAACTGTTTTTT
TRBD2	TRBV13	TRBJ2-7	-	CASSLAEKYEQYF	TGTGCCAGCAGTCTAGCGGAGAAATACGAGCAGTACTTC
-	TRBV30	TRBJ2-5	-	CAWSGGGTGTGQETQYF	TGTGCCTGGAGTGGGGGGGGAACCGGGACAGGTCAAGAGACCCAGTACTTC
-	TRBV28	TRBJ1-1	-	CASSSGGWAEAFF	TGTGCCAGCAGTTCGGGTGGATGGGCTGAAGCTTTCTTT
-	TRBV5-1	TRBJ1-2	-	CASSSGPGNYGYTF	TGCGCCAGCAGCTCCGGTCCGGGGAACTATGGCTACACCTTC
TRBD2	TRBV13	TRBJ2-5	few	CASSPTSGETQYF	TGTGCCAGCAGCCCGACTAGCGGAGAGACCCAGTACTTC
TRBD2	TRBV5-1	TRBJ2-1	-	CASSLAPGLAGPGEQFF	TGCGCCAGCAGCTTGGCCCCGGGACTAGCGGGTCCGGGTGAGCAGTTCTTC
-	TRBV2	TRBJ2-7	once	CASSEGLHPYEQYF	TGTGCCAGCAGTGAAGGACTCCATCCCTACGAGCAGTACTTC
-	TRBV7-3	TRBJ2-7	-	CASRGGLAGLARPWASSYEQYF	TGTGCCAGCAGGGGAGGCCTTGCTGGCCTAGCGCGTCCCTGGGCCAGCTCCTACGAGCAGTACTTC
-	TRBV7-9	TRBJ2-1	-	CASWGRQNEQFF	TGTGCCAGCTGGGGGCGACAGAATGAGCAGTTCTTC
-	TRBV9	TRBJ2-5	-	CASSIRVQETQYF	TGTGCCAGCAGCATTCGGGTACAAGAGACCCAGTACTTC
TRBD2	TRBV7-9	TRBJ2-7	-	CASSLRRGVYEQYF	TGTGCCAGCAGCCTCCGCCGGGGGGTCTACGAGCAGTACTTC
-	TRBV28	TRBJ1-2	-	CASSGQDYGYTF	TGTGCCAGCAGTGGGCAGGACTATGGCTACACCTTC
-	TRBV6-7	TRBJ1-4	-	CASSYDFRPGGASEKLFF	TGTGCCAGCAGTTACGATTTTCGACCGGGGGGAGCTTCTGAAAAACTGTTTTTT